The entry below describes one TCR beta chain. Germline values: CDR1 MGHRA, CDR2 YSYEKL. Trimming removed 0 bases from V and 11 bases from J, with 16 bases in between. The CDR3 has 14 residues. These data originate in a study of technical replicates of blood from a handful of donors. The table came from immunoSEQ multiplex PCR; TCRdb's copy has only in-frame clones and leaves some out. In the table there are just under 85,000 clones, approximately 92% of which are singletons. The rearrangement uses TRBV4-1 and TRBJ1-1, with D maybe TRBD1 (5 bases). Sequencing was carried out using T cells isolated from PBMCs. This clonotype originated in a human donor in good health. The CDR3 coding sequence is TGCGCCAGCAGCCAAGAACCCCAGGGCCGGGTCGCTTTCTTT. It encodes CASSQEPQGRVAFF.